This is a list of T cell receptor beta chains from one sample in a study of blood T cells in healthy people across ages. A single record per CDR3 protein comes from TCRdb applying MiXCR to the 5' RACE reads. Of about 730,000 distinct CDR3 sequences listed, 40% to 45% are singletons. The specimen was blood. The receptors originated from an older woman in good health. The CDR3 runs from the conserved cysteine through the conserved F or W. A D gene is named only where the DNA matches it firmly. Rows may omit the clone size; those that give it use once, few, many or a size class.

>TRBV29-1|TRBJ2-1|TRBD2|once
CSVLPMTSGREQFF
TGCAGCGTGCTCCCCATGACTAGCGGAAGAGAGCAGTTCTTC
>TRBV29-1|TRBJ2-1|.|many
CSVAGSGDEQFF
TGCAGCGTTGCGGGCTCGGGGGATGAGCAGTTCTTC
>TRBV5-1|TRBJ2-3|TRBD1|few
CASSIRTGGGTDTQYF
TGCGCCAGCAGCATTAGGACAGGGGGCGGTACAGATACGCAGTATTTT
>TRBV20-1|TRBJ1-6|TRBD1|few
CSASLGQGYNSPLHF
TGCAGTGCTAGCCTCGGACAGGGCTATAATTCACCCCTCCACTTT
>TRBV4-1|TRBJ1-2|.|.
CASSQETGGGNYGYTF
TGCGCCAGCAGCCAAGAGACGGGCGGCGGGAACTATGGCTACACCTTC
>TRBV7-6|TRBJ2-1|TRBD1|.
CASSRATLTGGPSYNEQFF
TGTGCCAGCAGCCGCGCAACATTGACAGGGGGGCCCTCCTACAATGAGCAGTTCTTC
>TRBV10-2|TRBJ2-5|TRBD2|.
CASTTSGGEETQYF
TGCGCCAGCACTACTAGCGGGGGGGAAGAGACCCAGTACTTC
>TRBV6-2/TRBV6-3|TRBJ2-7|TRBD1|many
CASSHTGDEQYF
TGTGCCAGCAGCCACACAGGGGATGAGCAGTACTTC
>TRBV13|TRBJ2-5|.|.
CASSVSPQETQYF
TGTGCCAGCAGCGTGAGCCCACAAGAGACCCAGTACTTC
>TRBV20-1|TRBJ2-1|.|.
CSARDPAASYNEQFF
TGCAGTGCTAGAGATCCAGCGGCCTCCTACAATGAGCAGTTCTTC
>TRBV12-3/TRBV12-4|TRBJ1-3|TRBD1|.
CASSYRAGTGGEYF
TGTGCCAGCAGCTACAGGGCGGGGACAGGGGGCGAATATTTT
>TRBV5-1|TRBJ2-1|TRBD2|.
CASSLRLAGANEQFF
TGCGCCAGCAGCTTACGACTAGCGGGGGCCAATGAGCAGTTCTTC
>TRBV5-5|TRBJ2-7|.|few
CASSLSQGGSYEQYF
TGTGCCAGCAGCTTGAGTCAGGGGGGCTCCTACGAGCAGTACTTC
>TRBV29-1|TRBJ2-6|.|.
CSVDEIGISGANVLTF
TGCAGCGTTGATGAGATAGGTATCTCTGGGGCCAACGTCCTGACTTTC
>TRBV10-2|TRBJ2-7|.|.
CASSSLGGRTYEQYF
TGCGCCAGCAGCTCCTTAGGTGGACGGACCTACGAGCAGTACTTC
>TRBV27|TRBJ2-3|.|.
CASSWTEPPQYF
TGTGCCAGCAGTTGGACTGAGCCACCGCAGTATTTT
>TRBV4-1|TRBJ2-1|.|.
CASSQDQDFYNEQFF
TGCGCCAGCAGCCAAGACCAGGACTTCTACAATGAGCAGTTCTTC
>TRBV20-1|TRBJ1-5|.|.
CSAREYYTVGRDKPQHF
TGCAGTGCTAGAGAATATTACACAGTAGGGCGAGATAAGCCCCAGCATTTT
>TRBV4-1|TRBJ2-3|.|.
CPSNQGAVHSTDTQYF
TGCCCCAGCAACCAGGGCGCGGTTCATAGCACAGATACGCAGTATTTT
>TRBV7-9|TRBJ2-1|TRBD2|.
CASSSSGGVGEQFF
TGTGCCAGCAGCTCCAGCGGGGGGGTTGGTGAGCAGTTCTTC
>TRBV28|TRBJ1-2|.|.
CASRSGTSYGYTF
TGTGCCAGCAGGTCCGGGACGAGCTATGGCTACACCTTC
>TRBV2|TRBJ1-5|.|few
CASSEARGGRGNQPQHF
TGTGCCAGCAGTGAAGCACGTGGGGGCAGGGGCAATCAGCCCCAGCATTTT
>TRBV28|TRBJ1-2|.|.
CASSPAPNYGYTF
TGTGCCAGCAGTCCTGCACCAAACTATGGCTACACCTTC
>TRBV10-3|TRBJ2-7|TRBD1|few
CAISGTGTNEQYF
TGTGCCATAAGCGGGACAGGGACGAACGAGCAGTACTTC
>TRBV20-1|TRBJ2-3|.|.
CSASRTLAGTDTQYF
TGCAGTGCTAGTCGTACTCTCGCGGGAACAGATACGCAGTATTTT
>TRBV7-9|TRBJ1-1|TRBD1|.
CASSLGQGYEAFF
TGTGCCAGCAGCTTAGGACAGGGGTACGAAGCTTTCTTT
>TRBV20-1|TRBJ2-7|TRBD1|many
CSASGTGGFYEQYF
TGCAGTGCTAGTGGGACAGGGGGTTTCTACGAGCAGTACTTC
>TRBV4-3|TRBJ2-7|TRBD2|few
CASSQGSGRQPYEQYF
TGCGCCAGCAGCCAAGGGAGCGGGAGGCAGCCCTACGAGCAGTACTTC
>TRBV18|TRBJ2-1|TRBD2|.
CASSPLLAGGPVEQFF
TGTGCCAGCTCACCACTACTAGCGGGAGGGCCCGTTGAGCAGTTCTTC
>TRBV20-1|TRBJ2-7|TRBD1|.
CSAYPGSGQDSYEQYF
TGCAGTGCTTACCCGGGTTCCGGACAGGACTCCTACGAGCAGTACTTC
>TRBV12-3/TRBV12-4|TRBJ1-2|TRBD1|many
CASSRQGSYGYTF
TGTGCCAGCAGTCGACAGGGGAGCTATGGCTACACCTTC
>TRBV9|TRBJ1-6|.|.
CASSVGQKDGDSPLHF
TGTGCCAGCAGCGTGGGTCAGAAGGACGGGGATTCACCCCTCCACTTT
>TRBV18|TRBJ2-1|.|few
CASSRDTNEQFF
TGTGCCAGCTCTCGGGACACCAATGAGCAGTTCTTC
>TRBV10-3|TRBJ1-1|.|few
CAISRQKRGGTEAFF
TGTGCCATCAGTCGGCAAAAACGGGGTGGCACTGAAGCTTTCTTT
>TRBV7-9|TRBJ1-2|TRBD1|.
CASSSDRGMWGYTF
TGTGCCAGCAGCTCGGACAGGGGGATGTGGGGCTACACCTTC
>TRBV7-2|TRBJ2-3|TRBD1|.
CASSLYTGGKRTDTQYF
TGTGCCAGCAGCTTATACACAGGGGGGAAACGCACAGATACGCAGTATTTT
>TRBV7-8|TRBJ2-3|TRBD2|few
CASSPTLAGTDTQYF
TGTGCCAGCAGCCCAACACTAGCGGGCACAGATACGCAGTATTTT
>TRBV10-3|TRBJ2-1|TRBD2|.
CAISESIGLAGGDSYNEQFF
TGTGCCATCAGTGAGTCGATAGGACTAGCGGGAGGAGACTCCTACAATGAGCAGTTCTTC
>TRBV10-2|TRBJ1-2|.|.
CASSVPPKGYTF
TGCGCCAGCAGTGTGCCTCCGAAGGGCTACACCTTC
>TRBV20-1|TRBJ2-2|TRBD2|.
CSARTSGGPGELFF
TGCAGTGCGCGGACTAGCGGGGGCCCCGGGGAGCTGTTTTTT
>TRBV4-2|TRBJ1-2|.|.
CASSQESNRVYGYTF
TGTGCCAGCAGCCAAGAAAGCAACAGGGTATATGGCTACACCTTC